This paragraph covers one T cell receptor (beta chain) sequence. This record comes from a study of blood T cell repertoires in COVID-19. Original handling: Nucleated cell counts were estimated from reference gene primer amplification. Libraries were prepared by immunoSEQ multiplex PCR; TCRdb keeps only in-frame clonotypes and omits some of them. That table furnishes V, J and clone size, whereas the DNA furnished D and trimming. The sample has roughly 63,000 clones, 70% to 85% seen once. Trimming removed 5 bases from V and 4 bases from J; junction bases left unmatched: 8. This CDR3 has 14 amino acids. The germline V gene has CDR1 GTSNPN and CDR2 SVGIG (reference sequence).

The sample comprised peripheral blood. The sequence was collected from an older man with acute or convalescent COVID-19. The chain is built from TRBV30 and TRBJ1-5; TRBD1 matches 7 bases. The chain's CDR3 is CAWGVTGKNQPQHF. The CDR3 DNA follows: TGTGCCTGGGGGGTGACAGGGAAGAATCAGCCCCAGCATTTT.